This T cell receptor (beta chain) was sequenced for a study of blood T cell repertoires in COVID-19 (dated by TCRdb to 2018 to 2021). In the study overall: The collaborator samples originated in the United States, Italy and Spain and spanned the acute and convalescent phases of COVID-19. The prospective study material was composed of cDNA or gDNA derived from T cells, B-cell-depleted T cells, or PBMCs. Deeply sampled blood TCRbeta repertoires from subjects exposed to, actively infected with, or recovered from COVID-19 were included in the dataset. The repertoires were released in a freely available public database intended as a resource for research on the immune response to SARS-CoV-2. Samples were obtained from the ongoing ImmuneRACE study (first 160 participants) and from over 1,000 subjects provided by 6 global collaborators. Nearly every sample came with metadata listing a de-identified subject ID, COVID-19 status, age in years and sex. HLA class I and class II types, where available, came from metadata supplied by the sample provider rather than from assay-based typing. The study at large found these results: Clinical and demographic metadata were provided uncurated, with the amount varying by source and participant.

From a lookup of the germline V gene, CDR1 and CDR2 are MDHEN and SYDVKM. The V and J ends are trimmed by 3 bases and 7 bases, leaving 7 bases between them. Its CDR3 holds 13 amino acids, cysteine through phenylalanine. CDR3 DNA is the only sequence kept; it has 39 bases, read in frame from the first base. The collaborating institutions used their own protocols to collect whole blood in K2EDTA tubes. For TCRbeta analysis, collaborators shipped samples in one of three forms: frozen whole blood, isolated PBMCs, or DNA extracted from either of those sample types. TCRbeta CDR3 regions were amplified from genomic DNA by means of the immunoSEQ Assay, a bias-controlled multiplex PCR. Turning to the authors' computational methods: The number of nucleated cells in each sample was estimated from the amplification of reference gene primers within the assay. To quantify the absolute abundance of each unique TCRbeta CDR3 rearrangement, sequence reads were collapsed and filtered. For each sample, productive Simpson clonality was calculated as the square root of Simpson's diversity index over productive rearrangements. The table was pulled from immuneACCESS by TCRdb, which kept in-frame rearrangements only. Such tables lose some clones; where checked, under half of the loss comes from unresolved V genes, and the rest has no known cause. Clone size and V and J calls were adopted from that table, with D and trimming inferred from the DNA. The sample table contains 50,000 to 70,000 clones; only one count was recorded for approximately 79% of them. The biggest ten clones account for over 3% of the sample.

In regard to this clone: Its antigen is currently not known. The input lacks base qualities; no much larger clone sits a single base away.

Source material: peripheral blood. The sequence is built from TRBV28 and TRBJ1-6; confidence is insufficient to name the D gene. The TCR originated in a man aged 60 to 69 with acute or convalescent COVID-19. At the DNA level, the sequence is TGTGCCAGCAGTTTTTCACAGAATTCACCCCTCCACTTT. Its translation reads: CASSFSQNSPLHF.